This entry describes one T cell receptor beta chain. Its antigen remains unidentified. This sample was included in a study of radiotherapy plus CTLA-4 blockade in lung cancer. Study details: Patients showed objective responses in 18% of cases, and disease control was achieved by roughly 30%.

The repertoire was sequenced with immunoSEQ multiplex PCR; TCRdb's copy has only in-frame clones and lacks some. The sample holds about 88,000 clones; roughly 70% are singletons and the top ten take more than 12%. Notes on the study in general: An expansion of tumor-derived TCR clones occurred in blood after radiotherapy plus ipilimumab.

Looked up from germline, CDR1 is SGHRS and CDR2 is YFSETQ. Trimming removed 0 bases from V and 4 bases from J, with 9 bases in between. The CDR3 extends over 14 amino acids. The chain links TRBV5-1 to TRBJ2-3, with D hard to call. This TCR came from a human donor with non-small cell lung cancer that progressed on radiotherapy plus ipilimumab. The sample here was peripheral blood, taken from a patient treated with radiotherapy plus ipilimumab. CDR3 DNA: TGCGCCAGCAGCTTGGCCCCAGATTCAGATACGCAGTATTTT. Translating gives CASSLAPDSDTQYF.